Listed below are T cell receptor beta chains from one sample, sequenced in a study of beta chain features in type 1 diabetes. The method was immunoSEQ multiplex PCR; TCRdb's version includes in-frame clones alone and lacks a portion of them. Of 250,000 to 300,000 clones listed, roughly an eighth are singletons. Sequencing used naive CD4+ T cells from blood. The receptors come from a man aged 25 to 40 with type 1 diabetes. Both conserved end residues are part of each CDR3. A D gene is named only where the DNA matches it firmly. Size tells how often a clone was seen (once, few, many) or the class of an expanded clone, and some rows leave it out.

cdr3_nt	cdr3_aa	clone_size	v_call	d_call	j_call
TGCAGCGTAAGGACTAGGGGGAACGAGCAGTACTTC	CSVRTRGNEQYF	-	TRBV29-1	-	TRBJ2-7
TGTGCCAGCAGCTTCAGGGGTGGGGCTCTCAATGAGCAGTTCTTC	CASSFRGGALNEQFF	-	TRBV7-3	-	TRBJ2-1
TGTGCCAGCAGCCAAGCGAACAGGAGAAACACTGAAGCTTTCTTT	CASSQANRRNTEAFF	-	TRBV4-2	-	TRBJ1-1
TGTGCCAGCAGCCCTCAGCGGGAGTTCTCCTACAATGAGCAGTTCTTC	CASSPQREFSYNEQFF	-	TRBV9	TRBD2	TRBJ2-1
TGTGCCAGCAGCGATCGACTAGCGGGAGAATACGAGCAGTACTTC	CASSDRLAGEYEQYF	few	TRBV7-4	TRBD2	TRBJ2-7
TGCGCCAGCAGCCCACGGACTAGCTCCAATGAGCAGTTCTTC	CASSPRTSSNEQFF	-	TRBV5-1	TRBD2	TRBJ2-1
TGTGCCAGCAGCAAAGACAGGGGGAACACTGAAGCTTTCTTT	CASSKDRGNTEAFF	few	TRBV9	TRBD1	TRBJ1-1
TGTGCCAGCAGCTTACCTATGGGGGGGGGTGGTGAGCAGTTCTTC	CASSLPMGGGGEQFF	few	TRBV11-2	TRBD2	TRBJ2-1
TGCGCCAGCAGCTTGGCGGGACAGCCCCATTCTGATACGCAGTATTTT	CASSLAGQPHSDTQYF	-	TRBV5-1	TRBD1	TRBJ2-3
TGTGCCAGCAGTCGACAGGGGGTCATGGGAACTGAAGCTTTCTTT	CASSRQGVMGTEAFF	few	TRBV6-5	TRBD1	TRBJ1-1
TGTGCCTGGAGTGTTCGTCAGGGGGCGAACACTGAAGCTTTCTTT	CAWSVRQGANTEAFF	few	TRBV30	TRBD1	TRBJ1-1
TGTGCCAGCAGTTACATCGGGGAGCAGTTCTTC	CASSYIGEQFF	-	TRBV6-5	-	TRBJ2-1
TGTGCCAGCAGCTTAAATACCGGTGGCGGGACTGAGCAGTTCTTC	CASSLNTGGGTEQFF	-	TRBV7-3	-	TRBJ2-1
TGTGCCAGCTCACCCTCCCGGGACTGGTTGCAGTTCTTC	CASSPSRDWLQFF	-	TRBV18	-	TRBJ2-1
TGTGCCAGCTCACCACGGGAGACAGGTCGGGAAAAACTGTTTTTT	CASSPRETGREKLFF	-	TRBV18	-	TRBJ1-4
TGTGCCACAGGGGTGGAAGGTCGAATGGGCTACACCTTC	CATGVEGRMGYTF	-	TRBV27	-	TRBJ1-2
TGTGCCAGCAGCCCCTACAGGGACCCGCTCACAGATACGCAGTATTTT	CASSPYRDPLTDTQYF	-	TRBV5-4	-	TRBJ2-3
TGTGCCAGCTCACCAGGGCCTACGTCCAATCAGCCCCAGCATTTT	CASSPGPTSNQPQHF	few	TRBV18	-	TRBJ1-5
TGTGCCAGCAGCACCGGACAGGGTCGAGATACGCAGTATTTT	CASSTGQGRDTQYF	-	TRBV7-9	TRBD1	TRBJ2-3
TGTGCCAGCAGCTTAACAGGGCCAGATACGCAGTATTTT	CASSLTGPDTQYF	few	TRBV7-2	-	TRBJ2-3
TGTGCCAGCAGCGTTACTAGCTGGGCTGAGCAGTTCTTC	CASSVTSWAEQFF	few	TRBV9	-	TRBJ2-1
TGTGCCAGCAGTTTGGCCGGGGACAGGGAGGTTAGCAATCAGCCCCAGCATTTT	CASSLAGDREVSNQPQHF	-	TRBV28	TRBD1	TRBJ1-5
TGTGCCATCAGTGAGTCCCCGACAGGGTTGGAGGGCTACACCTTC	CAISESPTGLEGYTF	few	TRBV10-3	TRBD1	TRBJ1-2
TGTGCCAGCAGTCCATCTCAGAGGGCCTATGGCTACACCTTC	CASSPSQRAYGYTF	few	TRBV27	-	TRBJ1-2
TGTGCCAGCAGCTTAGATTGGACAGGGAATGAGCAGTTCTTC	CASSLDWTGNEQFF	-	TRBV7-9	TRBD1	TRBJ2-1
TGTGCCTGGAGTACCAGGAGGTGGGAGACCCAGTACTTC	CAWSTRRWETQYF	few	TRBV30	-	TRBJ2-5
TGTGCCAGCAGCCTTCGGACTAGCGAATCCTACGAGCAGTACTTC	CASSLRTSESYEQYF	few	TRBV28	TRBD2	TRBJ2-7
TGTGCCAGCAGCCGGACTAGCGGGAATTTCAATGAGCAGTTCTTC	CASSRTSGNFNEQFF	few	TRBV13	TRBD2	TRBJ2-1
TGTGCCAGCACCCTGGTCGGACAGGGGGCTGACGAGCAGTACTTC	CASTLVGQGADEQYF	few	TRBV18	TRBD1	TRBJ2-7
TGTGCCAGCAGCCCCAGAGGGAAGGAGACCCAGTACTTC	CASSPRGKETQYF	-	TRBV7-9	-	TRBJ2-5
TGTGCCAGCAGTGCGTCCGGGACAGGGGTCACTGAAGCTTTCTTT	CASSASGTGVTEAFF	-	TRBV6-4	TRBD1	TRBJ1-1
TGTGCCAGCAGCCCGAGAGAAAGACAGGCAGAGACCCAGTACTTC	CASSPRERQAETQYF	-	TRBV5-5	-	TRBJ2-5
TGTGCCAGCAGAACTAGCGGGAGCTCCTACGAGCAGTACTTC	CASRTSGSSYEQYF	few	TRBV28	TRBD2	TRBJ2-7
TGTGCCAGCAGCTCCGGACAGGGGGGCTACGAGCAGTACTTC	CASSSGQGGYEQYF	-	TRBV5-4	TRBD1	TRBJ2-7
TGCGCCAGCGGCAATGGAGCGGGAGTCCCCGGGGAGCTGTTTTTT	CASGNGAGVPGELFF	-	TRBV5-1	TRBD2	TRBJ2-2
TGTGCCAGCAGTCCCCGGAGGGGAGGAACTGAAGCTTTCTTT	CASSPRRGGTEAFF	-	TRBV6-5	-	TRBJ1-1
TGTGCCTGGAGTGTTCTAGATACGCAGTATTTT	CAWSVLDTQYF	many	TRBV30	-	TRBJ2-3
TGTGCCAGCAGCCCGTCTAGCGCAAGCTCCTACGAGCAGTACTTC	CASSPSSASSYEQYF	few	TRBV6-5	-	TRBJ2-7
TGTGCCAGCAGTTACTCCTACAGGGGAAACACCATATATTTT	CASSYSYRGNTIYF	-	TRBV6-5	-	TRBJ1-3
TGTGCCAGTACCCTAGGCCCGGACAGGGCTCGTGAGGCCCAGCATTTT	CASTLGPDRAREAQHF	-	TRBV19	TRBD1	TRBJ1-5
TGTGCCTGGAGTGCATTCCCCGGACAGGTTGGCTACACCTTC	CAWSAFPGQVGYTF	-	TRBV30	TRBD1	TRBJ1-2
TGTGCCAGCAGCCCGGGACTAGCTTACTACGAGCAGTACTTC	CASSPGLAYYEQYF	-	TRBV27	TRBD2	TRBJ2-7
TGTGCCCAAATGAGGGACACAAAGAACACTGAAGCTTTCTTT	CAQMRDTKNTEAFF	-	TRBV5-4	-	TRBJ1-1
TGTGCCAGCAGTTTAGTGGGAGTCGGGTACGAGCAGTACTTC	CASSLVGVGYEQYF	-	TRBV28	-	TRBJ2-7
TGTGCCAGCAGTGTAGCCCGCAGGGCCTACTTC	CASSVARRAYF	few	TRBV25-1	-	TRBJ1-2
TGTGCCAGCTCAACCTCCGGGACAGGGAACTATGGCTACACCTTC	CASSTSGTGNYGYTF	few	TRBV18	TRBD1	TRBJ1-2
TGTGCCAGCAGCGCCGGGACAAGTACCGGGGAGCTGTTTTTT	CASSAGTSTGELFF	-	TRBV6-4	-	TRBJ2-2
TGTGCCAGCAGCGACTTAGCTGGCTACGAGCAGTACTTC	CASSDLAGYEQYF	-	TRBV28	-	TRBJ2-7
TGCGCCAGCAGCCCAGGGACAGCCCCGAGCGGGGAGCTGTTTTTT	CASSPGTAPSGELFF	-	TRBV5-1	TRBD1	TRBJ2-2
TGTGCCAGCAGTGGACACAGAACAGGGAACACTGAAGCTTTCTTT	CASSGHRTGNTEAFF	-	TRBV6-5	-	TRBJ1-1
TGTGCCAGTAAGAGTTCGGGGGGCCACGGCAATCAGCCCCAGCATTTT	CASKSSGGHGNQPQHF	few	TRBV19	-	TRBJ1-5
TGTGCCAGCAGCTTAGGGGACAGCTATGGCTACACCTTC	CASSLGDSYGYTF	-	TRBV11-2	TRBD1	TRBJ1-2
TGTGCCTGGAGTGCGAAACAGGACAGGGCTGAAAAACTGTTTTTT	CAWSAKQDRAEKLFF	-	TRBV30	TRBD1	TRBJ1-4
TGTGCCAGCAGAAAGGGAGGACTGAATCAGCCCCAGCATTTT	CASRKGGLNQPQHF	few	TRBV2	-	TRBJ1-5
TGTGCCATCGGGGAGGGGGTACAGGGCCATGAGCAGTTCTTC	CAIGEGVQGHEQFF	few	TRBV10-3	-	TRBJ2-1